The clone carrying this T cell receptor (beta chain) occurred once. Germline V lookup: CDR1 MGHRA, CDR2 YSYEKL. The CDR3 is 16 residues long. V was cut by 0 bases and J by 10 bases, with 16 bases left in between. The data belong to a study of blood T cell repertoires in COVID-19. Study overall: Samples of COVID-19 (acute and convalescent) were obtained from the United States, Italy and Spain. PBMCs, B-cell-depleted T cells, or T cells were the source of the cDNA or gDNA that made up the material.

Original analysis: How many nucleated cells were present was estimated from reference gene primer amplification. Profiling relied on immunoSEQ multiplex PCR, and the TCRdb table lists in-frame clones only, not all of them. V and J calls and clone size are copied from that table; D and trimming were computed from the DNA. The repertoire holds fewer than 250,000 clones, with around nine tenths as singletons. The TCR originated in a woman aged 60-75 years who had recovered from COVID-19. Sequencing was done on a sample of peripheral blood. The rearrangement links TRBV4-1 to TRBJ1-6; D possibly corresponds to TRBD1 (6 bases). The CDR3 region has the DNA TGCGCCAGCAGCCAAGAAGGTACAGGGATATGGTCACCCCTCCACTTT. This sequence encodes CASSQEGTGIWSPLHF.